The clone carrying this T cell receptor (beta chain) came up a few times. V trimming: 2 bases; J trimming: 4 bases; junction bases outside the gene matches: 6. The germline gives CDR1 MDHEN, CDR2 SYDVKM. The CDR3 spans 15 residues. These data belong to a study of shared clonotypes between healthy human individuals. Some clones are missing from TCRdb's copy, which holds only in-frame ones; the method was immunoSEQ multiplex PCR. Of 550,000 to 700,000 clones in the sample, 73% were seen once. This TCR derives from a woman under 40 in good health. Sequenced: memory CD4+ T cells sorted from blood. Sample subset: CD45RA-negative fraction. V and J are TRBV28 and TRBJ2-7, with 9 positions matching TRBD2. CDR3 residues: CASSLTVAGAYEQYF. The CDR3 DNA sequence: TGTGCCAGCAGTTTAACGGTAGCGGGAGCTTACGAGCAGTACTTC.